This TCR beta chain was documented in a study of blood T cell repertoires in COVID-19. Across the whole study: Material from acute and convalescent COVID-19 was sourced from the United States, Italy and Spain. The cDNA or gDNA used as material had been derived from T cells, B-cell-depleted T cells, or PBMCs.

The CDR3 spans 13 residues. V gave up 4 bases and J gave up 7 bases, with 11 bases separating them. How the authors handled the data: Amplified reference gene primers provided the basis for estimating nucleated cell counts. Clones were sequenced by immunoSEQ multiplex PCR, and TCRdb holds only the in-frame ones, with some missing. That table supplies the V and J calls and clone size; D and trimming were determined from the DNA. Of around 230,000 clones listed, around 80% are singletons. Sequencing was done on a sample of peripheral blood. V usage is TRBV12-3 or TRBV12-4 and J usage is TRBJ1-5; D is unresolved. This clonotype was sampled from a man in his forties who had recovered from COVID-19. CDR3 in DNA: TGTGCCAGCAGTTCCACCGCCGGGCAGCCCCAGCATTTT. This gives the protein CASSSTAGQPQHF.